This T cell receptor beta chain was captured by sequencing in a study of T cell changes during pregnancy in multiple sclerosis. This CDR3 has 15 residues. Germline CDR1 reads SGHAT; CDR2 reads FQNNGV. The germline V and J ends were trimmed by 3 bases and 2 bases, with 11 bases remaining between them. Repertoires were generated with immunoSEQ multiplex PCR, while TCRdb's copy carries only in-frame clones and drops some. The data contain approximately 98,000 clones, around 90% of them seen just once; the ten biggest clones take up roughly 2.3%. The origin of this receptor is a female donor in good health, enrolled as a control in a pregnancy study. This sequence joins TRBV11-2 and TRBJ1-5; D might be TRBD1 (5 bases). Sequencing was performed on peripheral blood, taken after pregnancy. CDR3 protein: CASSFNPTGNQPQHF. CDR3 nucleotide sequence: TGTGCCAGCAGCTTCAATCCGACAGGCAATCAGCCCCAGCATTTT.